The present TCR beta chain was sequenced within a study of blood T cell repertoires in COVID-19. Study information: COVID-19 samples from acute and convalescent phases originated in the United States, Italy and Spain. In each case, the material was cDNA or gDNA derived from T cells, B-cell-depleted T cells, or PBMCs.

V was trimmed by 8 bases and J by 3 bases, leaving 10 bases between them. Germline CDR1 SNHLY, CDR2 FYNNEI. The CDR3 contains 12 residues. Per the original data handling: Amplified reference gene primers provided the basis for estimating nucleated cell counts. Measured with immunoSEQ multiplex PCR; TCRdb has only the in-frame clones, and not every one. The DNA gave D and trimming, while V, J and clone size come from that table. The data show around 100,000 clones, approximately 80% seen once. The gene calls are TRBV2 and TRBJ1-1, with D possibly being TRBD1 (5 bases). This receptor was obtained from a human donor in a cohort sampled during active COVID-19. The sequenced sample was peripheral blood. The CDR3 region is CASQGKYTEAFF. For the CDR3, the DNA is TGTGCCAGCCAGGGTAAATACACTGAAGCTTTCTTT.